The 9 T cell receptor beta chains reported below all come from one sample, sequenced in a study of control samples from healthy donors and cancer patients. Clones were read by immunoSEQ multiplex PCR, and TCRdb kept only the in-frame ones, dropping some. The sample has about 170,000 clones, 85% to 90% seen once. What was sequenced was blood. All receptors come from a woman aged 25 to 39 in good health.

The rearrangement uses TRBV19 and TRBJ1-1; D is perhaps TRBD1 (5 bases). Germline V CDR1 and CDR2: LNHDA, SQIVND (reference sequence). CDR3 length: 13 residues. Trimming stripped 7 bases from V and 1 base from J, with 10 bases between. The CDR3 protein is CASTDGGNTEAFF. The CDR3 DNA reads TGTGCCAGTACCGACGGGGGGAACACTGAAGCTTTCTTT.

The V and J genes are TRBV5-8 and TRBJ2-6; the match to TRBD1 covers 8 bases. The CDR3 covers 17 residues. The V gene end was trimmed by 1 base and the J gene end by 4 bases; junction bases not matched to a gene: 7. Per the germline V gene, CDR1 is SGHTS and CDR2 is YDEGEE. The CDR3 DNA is TGTGCCAGCAGCTTGTTCCAGGGGGCTGTCGGGGCCAACGTCCTGACTTTC. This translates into CASSLFQGAVGANVLTF. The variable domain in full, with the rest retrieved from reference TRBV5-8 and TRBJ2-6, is EAGVTQSPTHLIKTRGQQATLRCSPISGHTSVYWYQQALGLGLQFLLWYDEGEERNRGNFPPRFSGRQFPNYSSELNVNALELEDSALYLCASSLFQGAVGANVLTFGAGSRLTVL.

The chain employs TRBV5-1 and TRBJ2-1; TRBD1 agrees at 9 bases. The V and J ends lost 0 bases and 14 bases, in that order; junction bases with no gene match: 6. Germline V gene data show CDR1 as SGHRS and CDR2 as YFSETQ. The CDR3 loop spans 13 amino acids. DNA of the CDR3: TGCGCCAGCAGCTTGGCTACGGGGACAGGGAAGTTCTTC. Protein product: CASSLATGTGKFF. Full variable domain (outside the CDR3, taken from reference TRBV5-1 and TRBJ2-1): KAGVTQTPRYLIKTRGQQVTLSCSPISGHRSVSWYQQTPGQGLQFLFEYFSETQRNKGNFPGRFSGRQFSNSRSEMNVSTLELGDSALYLCASSLATGTGKFFGPGTRLTVL.

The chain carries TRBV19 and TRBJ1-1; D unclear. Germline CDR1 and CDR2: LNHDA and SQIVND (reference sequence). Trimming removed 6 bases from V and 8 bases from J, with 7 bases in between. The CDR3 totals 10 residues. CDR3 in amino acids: CASSQEEAFF. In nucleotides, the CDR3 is TGTGCCAGTAGCCAAGAAGAAGCTTTCTTT.

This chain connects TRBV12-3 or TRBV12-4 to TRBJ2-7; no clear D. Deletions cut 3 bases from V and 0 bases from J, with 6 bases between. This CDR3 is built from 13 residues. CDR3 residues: CASSFSSSYEQYV. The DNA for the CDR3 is TGTGCCAGCAGTTTCTCCAGCTCCTACGAGCAGTACGTC.

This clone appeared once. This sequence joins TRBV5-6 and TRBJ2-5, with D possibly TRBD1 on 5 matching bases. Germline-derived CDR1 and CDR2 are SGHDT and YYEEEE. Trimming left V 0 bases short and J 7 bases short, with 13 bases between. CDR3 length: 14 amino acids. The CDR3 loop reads CASSLGAGAGTQYF. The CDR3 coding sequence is TGTGCCAGCAGCTTGGGGGCTGGGGCAGGGACCCAGTACTTC.

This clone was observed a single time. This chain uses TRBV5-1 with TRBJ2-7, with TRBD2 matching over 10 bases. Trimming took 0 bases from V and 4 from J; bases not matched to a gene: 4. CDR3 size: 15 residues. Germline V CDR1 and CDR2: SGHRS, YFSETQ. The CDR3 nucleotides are TGCGCCAGCAGCTTGGTTCTAGCGGGAGCGTACGAGCAGTACTTC. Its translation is CASSLVLAGAYEQYF.

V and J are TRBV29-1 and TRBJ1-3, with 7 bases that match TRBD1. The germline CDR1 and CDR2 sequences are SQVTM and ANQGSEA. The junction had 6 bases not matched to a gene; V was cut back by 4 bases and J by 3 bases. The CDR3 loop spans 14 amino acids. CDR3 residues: CSVAPTGRGNTIYF. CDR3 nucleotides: TGCAGCGTTGCGCCGACAGGGCGTGGAAACACCATATATTTT.

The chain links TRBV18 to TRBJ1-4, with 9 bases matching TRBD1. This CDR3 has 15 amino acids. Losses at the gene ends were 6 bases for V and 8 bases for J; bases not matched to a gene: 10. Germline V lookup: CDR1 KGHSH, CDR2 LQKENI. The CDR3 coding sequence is TGTGCCAGCTCGATCAAAGGACAGGGGAGGGAAAAACTGTTTTTT. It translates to CASSIKGQGREKLFF.